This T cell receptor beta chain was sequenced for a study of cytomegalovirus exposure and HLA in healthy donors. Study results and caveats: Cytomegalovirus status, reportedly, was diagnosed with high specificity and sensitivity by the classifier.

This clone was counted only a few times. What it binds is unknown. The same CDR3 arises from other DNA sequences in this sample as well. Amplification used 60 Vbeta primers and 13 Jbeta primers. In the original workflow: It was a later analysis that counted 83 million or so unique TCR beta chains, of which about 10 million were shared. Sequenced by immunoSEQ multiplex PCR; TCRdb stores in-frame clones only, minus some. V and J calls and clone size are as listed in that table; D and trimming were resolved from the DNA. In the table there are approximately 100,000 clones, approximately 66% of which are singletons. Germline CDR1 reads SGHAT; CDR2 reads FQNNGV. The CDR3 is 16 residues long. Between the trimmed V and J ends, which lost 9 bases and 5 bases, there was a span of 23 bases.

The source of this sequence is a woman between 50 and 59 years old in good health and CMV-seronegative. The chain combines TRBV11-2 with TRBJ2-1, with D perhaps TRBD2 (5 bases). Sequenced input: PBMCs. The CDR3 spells CASRDSSRDIHNEQFF. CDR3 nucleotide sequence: TGTGCCAGTCGCGATTCGAGCCGGGATATACACAATGAGCAGTTCTTC.